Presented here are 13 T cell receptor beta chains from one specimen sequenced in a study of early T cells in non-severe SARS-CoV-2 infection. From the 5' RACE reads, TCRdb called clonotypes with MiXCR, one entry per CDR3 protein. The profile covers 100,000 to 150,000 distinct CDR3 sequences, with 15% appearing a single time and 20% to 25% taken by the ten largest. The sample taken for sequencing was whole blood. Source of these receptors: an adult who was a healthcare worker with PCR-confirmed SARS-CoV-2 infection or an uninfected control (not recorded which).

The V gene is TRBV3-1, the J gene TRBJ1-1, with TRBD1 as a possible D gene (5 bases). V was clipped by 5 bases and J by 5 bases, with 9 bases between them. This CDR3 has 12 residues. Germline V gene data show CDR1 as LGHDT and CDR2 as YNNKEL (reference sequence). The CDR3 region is CASSDRQTEAFF. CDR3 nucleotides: TGTGCCAGCAGCGACAGACAGACTGAAGCTTTCTTT.

The CDR3 is CASSFGQVLNTIYF. The CDR3 nucleotides read TGTGCCAGCAGCTTTGGACAGGTTTTAAACACCATATATTTT. V gene TRBV7-9 combines with J gene TRBJ1-3; the match to TRBD1 covers 7 bases. The V and J ends lost 3 bases and 6 bases, in that order; junction bases with no gene match: 5. The CDR3 is made up of 14 amino acids. The germline gives CDR1 SEHNR, CDR2 FQNEAQ (reference sequence).

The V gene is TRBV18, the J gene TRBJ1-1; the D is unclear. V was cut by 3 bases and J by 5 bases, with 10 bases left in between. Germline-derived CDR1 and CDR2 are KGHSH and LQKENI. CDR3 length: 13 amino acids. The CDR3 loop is CASSPFRWTEAFF. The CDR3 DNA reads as TGTGCCAGCTCACCTTTTAGGTGGACTGAAGCTTTCTTT.

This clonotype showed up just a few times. The CDR3 spells CASSLGGSYGYTF. For the CDR3, the DNA is TGTGCCAGCAGCTTAGGCGGTTCCTATGGCTACACCTTC. The gene calls are TRBV7-9 and TRBJ1-2; D unresolved. This CDR3 region has 13 residues. Per germline, CDR1 SEHNR and CDR2 FQNEAQ (reference sequence). V was trimmed by 1 base and J by 4 bases, leaving 7 bases between them.

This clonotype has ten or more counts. The CDR3 region is CASSLRGAYNEQFF. The CDR3 nucleotides are TGTGCCAGCAGTTTGAGGGGGGCCTACAATGAGCAGTTCTTC. The chain uses TRBV12-3 or TRBV12-4 and TRBJ2-1; D possibly uses TRBD1 or TRBD2 (6 bases each). This CDR3 is 14 amino acids long. Trimming took 3 bases from V and 2 from J, leaving 8 bases between them.

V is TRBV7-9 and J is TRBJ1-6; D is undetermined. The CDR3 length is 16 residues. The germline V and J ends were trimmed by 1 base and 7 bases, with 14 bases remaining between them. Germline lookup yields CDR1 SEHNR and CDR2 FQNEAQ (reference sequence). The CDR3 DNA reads TGTGCCAGCAGCTTAGGATCCACCCTGCCAAATTCACCCCTCCACTTT. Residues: CASSLGSTLPNSPLHF. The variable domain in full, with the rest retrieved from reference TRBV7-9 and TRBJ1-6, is DTGVSQNPRHKITKRGQNVTFRCDPISEHNRLYWYRQTLGQGPEFLTYFQNEAQLEKSRLLSDRFSAERPKGSFSTLEIQRTEQGDSAMYLCASSLGSTLPNSPLHFGNGTRLTVT.

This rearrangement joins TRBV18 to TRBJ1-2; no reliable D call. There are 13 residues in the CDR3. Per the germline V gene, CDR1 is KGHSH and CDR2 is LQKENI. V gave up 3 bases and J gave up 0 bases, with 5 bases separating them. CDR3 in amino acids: CASSPQSNYGYTF. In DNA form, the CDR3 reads TGTGCCAGCTCACCCCAGTCTAACTATGGCTACACCTTC.

The CDR3 sequence: CASSQEESKQYF. The CDR3 DNA sequence: TGTGCCAGCAGCCAAGAAGAGAGCAAGCAGTACTTC. V is TRBV3-1 and J is TRBJ2-7; no firm D call. From germline, CDR1 is LGHDT and CDR2 YNNKEL (reference sequence). The CDR3 runs to 12 residues. The ends were cut back, 0 bases at V and 8 bases at J, with 8 bases in the middle.

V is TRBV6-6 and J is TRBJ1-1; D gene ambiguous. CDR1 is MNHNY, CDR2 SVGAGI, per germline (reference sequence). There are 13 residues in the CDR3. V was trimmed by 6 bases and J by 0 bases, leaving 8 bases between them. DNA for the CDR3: TGTGCCAGCAGAACGACGGTGAACACTGAAGCTTTCTTT. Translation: CASRTTVNTEAFF.

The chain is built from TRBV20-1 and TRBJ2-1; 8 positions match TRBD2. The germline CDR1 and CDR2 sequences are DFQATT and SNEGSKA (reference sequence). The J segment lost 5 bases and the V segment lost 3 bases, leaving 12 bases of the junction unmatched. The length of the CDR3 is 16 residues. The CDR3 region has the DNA TGCAGTGCTAGTCATCTTATAGCGGGGCTCGACAATGAGCAGTTCTTC. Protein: CSASHLIAGLDNEQFF.

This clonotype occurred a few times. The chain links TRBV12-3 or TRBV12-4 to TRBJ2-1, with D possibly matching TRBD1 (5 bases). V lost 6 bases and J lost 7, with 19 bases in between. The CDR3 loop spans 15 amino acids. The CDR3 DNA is TGTGCCAGCAGGAGATCAGGGCGAGAGTTGAATGAGCAGTTCTTC. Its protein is CASRRSGRELNEQFF.

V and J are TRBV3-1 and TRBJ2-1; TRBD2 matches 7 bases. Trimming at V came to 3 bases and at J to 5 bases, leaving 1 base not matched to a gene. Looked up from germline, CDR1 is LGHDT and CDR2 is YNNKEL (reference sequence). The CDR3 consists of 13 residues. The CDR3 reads CASSQGLHNEQFF. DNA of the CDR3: TGTGCCAGCAGCCAGGGACTACACAATGAGCAGTTCTTC.

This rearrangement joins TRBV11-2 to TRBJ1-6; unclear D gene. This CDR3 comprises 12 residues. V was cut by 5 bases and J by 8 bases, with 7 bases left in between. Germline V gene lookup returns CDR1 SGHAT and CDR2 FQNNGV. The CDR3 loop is CASSLGHSPLHF. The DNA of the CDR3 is TGTGCCAGCAGCCTTGGGCATTCACCCCTCCACTTT.